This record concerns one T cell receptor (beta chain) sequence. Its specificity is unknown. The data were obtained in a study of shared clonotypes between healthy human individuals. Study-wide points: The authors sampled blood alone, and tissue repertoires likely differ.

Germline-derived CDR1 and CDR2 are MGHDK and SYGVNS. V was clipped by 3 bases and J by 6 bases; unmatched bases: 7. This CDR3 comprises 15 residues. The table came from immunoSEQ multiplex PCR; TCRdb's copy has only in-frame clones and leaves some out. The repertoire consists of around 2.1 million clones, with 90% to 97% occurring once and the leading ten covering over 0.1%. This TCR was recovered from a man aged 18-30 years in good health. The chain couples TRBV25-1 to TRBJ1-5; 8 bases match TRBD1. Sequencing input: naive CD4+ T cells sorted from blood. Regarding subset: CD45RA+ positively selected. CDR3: CASSDHGQGLQPQHF. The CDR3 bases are TGTGCCAGCAGTGACCACGGACAGGGTCTTCAGCCCCAGCATTTT. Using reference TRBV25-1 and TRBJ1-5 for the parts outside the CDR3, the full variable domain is EADIYQTPRYLVIGTGKKITLECSQTMGHDKMYWYQQDPGMELHLIHYSYGVNSTEKGDLSSESTVSRIRTEHFPLTLESARPSHTSQYLCASSDHGQGLQPQHFGDGTRLSIL.